The 20 T cell receptor beta chains given below trace back to one sample, sequenced in a study of shared clonotypes between healthy human individuals. The table came from immunoSEQ multiplex PCR; TCRdb's copy has only in-frame clones and leaves some out. This sample yields about 96,000 clones, of which 68% are seen a single time; roughly 50% belongs to the top ten. The sample was memory CD8+ T cells sorted from blood. The sample's subset: CD45RO+ cells pooled with CCR7-negative TemRA cells. The receptor source for this set is a man aged 25 to 40 in good health.

This CDR3 reads CASSRTGGIDQPQHF. The CDR3 DNA is TGTGCCAGCAGCAGGACAGGCGGGATTGATCAGCCCCAGCATTTT. The chain is built from TRBV6-4 and TRBJ1-5; 7 bases align to TRBD1. The CDR3 extends over 15 amino acids. With V trimmed by 6 bases and J by 5 bases, 10 bases remained unmatched. Germline CDR1 is MRHNA and CDR2 is SNTAGT.

The CDR3 DNA reads as TGTGCCAGCAGCTTAGGAGGGCGGGAGCTCGATGAGCAGTTCTTC. Its protein product is CASSLGGRELDEQFF. V and J are TRBV2 and TRBJ2-1; 7 nucleotides align to TRBD2. The V segment lost 6 bases and the J segment 8 bases; nucleotides outside the gene matches: 13. The CDR3 totals 15 residues. Germline CDR1 SNHLY, CDR2 FYNNEI.

This clone was recorded many times. The chain joins TRBV6-1 to TRBJ2-5, with no clear D. This CDR3 has 13 residues. Between the trimmed V and J ends, which lost 7 bases and 6 bases, there was a span of 15 bases. Germline-derived CDR1 and CDR2 are MNHNS and SASEGT. For the CDR3, the DNA is TGTGCCAGCACCCGGATTGAAGCTAAGACCCAGTACTTC. Translated, it gives CASTRIEAKTQYF.

About this clone itself: A far larger clone is just one base off, so this is likely a read error. Other DNA sequences in this specimen translate into the identical CDR3. The rearrangement links TRBV6-4 to TRBJ2-2; D might be TRBD2 (6 bases). The CDR3 extends over 14 amino acids. CDR1 is MRHNA, CDR2 SNTAGT, per germline. Trimming cost V 2 bases and J 2 bases, with 6 bases left between them. The CDR3 DNA is TGTGCCAGCAGTGACGGGACTAACACCGGGGAGCTGTTTTTT. Its translation is CASSDGTNTGELFF.

This clone was seen many times. V usage is TRBV10-2 and J usage is TRBJ1-5; maybe TRBD1 (6 bases). Trimming pared 2 bases from V and 6 bases from J, leaving 11 bases between. Germline assignment: CDR1 WSHSY and CDR2 SAAADI. This CDR3 has 14 residues. The CDR3 reads CASSEDGGRQPQHF. CDR3 DNA sequence: TGCGCCAGCAGTGAGGATGGGGGGCGTCAGCCCCAGCATTTT.

This clone was seen repeatedly, ten times or more. V gene TRBV19 combines with J gene TRBJ2-1, with 7 bases identical to TRBD2. CDR1 LNHDA and CDR2 SQIVND come from the germline V gene (reference sequence). The CDR3 covers 17 residues. V shed 1 base and J 3 bases; nucleotides not matched to a gene: 9. This chain's CDR3 is CASSIGRRESFYNEQFF. DNA of the CDR3: TGTGCCAGTAGTATAGGTCGGCGGGAGAGCTTCTACAATGAGCAGTTCTTC. The whole variable domain, filled in from reference TRBV19 and TRBJ2-1, reads DGGITQSPKYLFRKEGQNVTLSCEQNLNHDAMYWYRQDPGQGLRLIYYSQIVNDFQKGDIAEGYSVSREKKESFPLTVTSAQKNPTAFYLCASSIGRRESFYNEQFFGPGTRLTVL.

V gene TRBV5-4 combines with J gene TRBJ2-1; D is possibly TRBD2 (6 bases). The germline V gene encodes CDR1 SGHNT and CDR2 YYREEE (reference sequence). The CDR3 totals 13 residues. V lost 0 bases and J 15 bases, leaving 16 bases between the germline ends. CDR3 nucleotide sequence: TGTGCCAGCAGCTTGGGGGACCGGGACTTACCGTTCTTC. Amino acid sequence: CASSLGDRDLPFF.

The sample holds many counts of this clone. The chain uses TRBV21-1 and TRBJ2-7; TRBD2, the table's D call, lacks a check against the DNA. TRBV21-1 is noted as a pseudogene. This CDR3 is 16 amino acids long. The CDR3 sequence: CASRRRANGAAYEQYF. The CDR3 region has the DNA TGTGCCAGCAGAAGAAGAGCTAACGGAGCTGCCTACGAGCAGTACTTC.

V and J are TRBV6-5 and TRBJ2-7; 7 bases are shared with TRBD1. The CDR3 sequence is 14 residues long. With 5 bases clipped from V and 2 bases from J, the junction kept 6 bases outside the gene matches. Germline CDR1 MNHEY, CDR2 SVGAGI. The CDR3 DNA reads TGTGCCAGCAGTCTCCGGGACAGCCCCTACGAGCAGTACTTC. Translation: CASSLRDSPYEQYF.

In its sample, this clone was seen a few times. The chain is built from TRBV11-2 and TRBJ2-1; D not certain. The CDR3 has 12 residues. The V end was cut by 0 bases, the J end by 12 bases, with 9 bases between. Germline CDR1 and CDR2: SGHAT and FQNNGV. CDR3 sequence: CASSLDQARQFF. CDR3 DNA sequence: TGTGCCAGCAGCTTAGATCAGGCCAGGCAGTTCTTC.

V is TRBV7-9 and J is TRBJ1-1; 10 bases agree with TRBD1. Looked up from germline, CDR1 is SEHNR and CDR2 is FQNEAQ (reference sequence). The CDR3 sequence is 16 residues long. The V gene end was trimmed by 6 bases and the J gene end by 1 base; junction bases not matched to a gene: 8. The DNA for the CDR3 is TGTGCCAGCAGTCAACAAGGGACAGGGGCGAACACTGAAGCTTTCTTT. It is translated as CASSQQGTGANTEAFF. Looking up the rest from reference TRBV7-9 and TRBJ1-1 gives the full variable domain: DTGVSQNPRHKITKRGQNVTFRCDPISEHNRLYWYRQTLGQGPEFLTYFQNEAQLEKSRLLSDRFSAERPKGSFSTLEIQRTEQGDSAMYLCASSQQGTGANTEAFFGQGTRLTVV.

The chain couples TRBV5-6 to TRBJ2-1; D might be TRBD2 (7 bases). The germline CDR1 and CDR2 sequences are SGHDT and YYEEEE. The CDR3 consists of 16 residues. The V and J ends lost 3 bases and 10 bases respectively, with 23 bases between them. The CDR3, as DNA: TGTGCCAGCAGCTCAGGGGAGCGGGAAAGACCGAGGGAGCAGTTCTTC. It yields the protein CASSSGERERPREQFF.

V gene TRBV7-9 combines with J gene TRBJ1-1, with 10 bases identical to TRBD1. The junction had 6 bases not matched to a gene; V was cut back by 5 bases and J by 3 bases. CDR1 SEHNR and CDR2 FQNEAQ come from the germline V gene (reference sequence). CDR3 size: 15 residues. CDR3 loop: CASSLYGTGDTEAFF. The CDR3 coding sequence is TGTGCCAGCAGCCTGTACGGGACAGGGGACACTGAAGCTTTCTTT.

The rearrangement uses TRBV4-3 and TRBJ1-4; no reliable D call. The germline V gene has CDR1 LGHNA and CDR2 YSLEER. The CDR3 consists of 19 residues. V dropped 0 bases and J dropped 8 bases, with 25 bases sitting between them. CDR3 nucleotides: TGCGCCAGCAGCCAAGATTCGAGTGATTTAGGTTCCGGTGGGGAAAAACTGTTTTTT. Its protein product is CASSQDSSDLGSGGEKLFF.

The chain joins TRBV27 to TRBJ2-1, with 14 bases aligning to TRBD2. With 6 bases clipped from V and 8 bases from J, the junction kept 3 bases outside the gene matches. The CDR3 totals 14 residues. Germline lookup yields CDR1 MNHEY and CDR2 SMNVEV (reference sequence). CDR3 in DNA: TGTGCCAGCAGACGGACTAGCGGGAGGTATGAGCAGTTCTTC. Protein sequence: CASRRTSGRYEQFF.

The CDR3 DNA reads TGTGCCAGCAGTTACTCGCGGGAGCTTGGTTACAATGAGCAGTTCTTC. Encoded protein: CASSYSRELGYNEQFF. This sequence joins TRBV6-6 and TRBJ2-1; TRBD2 matches 7 bases. The V segment lost 0 bases and the J segment 4 bases; nucleotides outside the gene matches: 6. Germline CDR1 and CDR2: MNHNY and SVGAGI (reference sequence). This CDR3 comprises 16 residues.

This clone is medium-sized (0.01 to 0.1%) within its sample. The rearrangement links TRBV28 to TRBJ2-1; D may be TRBD1 (6 bases). The V and J ends lost 6 bases and 8 bases respectively, with 14 bases between them. The CDR3 runs 13 residues. The germline CDR1 and CDR2 sequences are MDHEN and SYDVKM. The CDR3 protein is CASRTPQGDEQFF. The CDR3 bases are TGTGCCAGCAGGACCCCACAGGGTGATGAGCAGTTCTTC.

In the case of this clone: Different DNA sequences within this sample yield the same CDR3. V is TRBV6-4 and J is TRBJ2-1; 10 bases are shared with TRBD2. V gave up 3 bases and J gave up 2 bases; unmatched junction bases: 1. CDR3 length: 15 amino acids. The germline V gene has CDR1 MRHNA and CDR2 SNTAGT. The CDR3 sequence is CASSELAGAYNEQFF. In DNA form, the CDR3 reads TGTGCCAGCAGTGAGCTAGCGGGAGCCTACAATGAGCAGTTCTTC.

This clone was picked up many times. The genes are TRBV28 and TRBJ2-7; weak D call: TRBD1 (6 bases). The germline V gene has CDR1 MDHEN and CDR2 SYDVKM. Trimming took 6 bases from V and 3 from J, leaving 15 bases between them. This CDR3 has 14 amino acids. The DNA of the CDR3 is TGTGCCAGCAGACCCCATACAGGGTTCTACGAGCAGTACTTC. It yields the protein CASRPHTGFYEQYF.

The chain uses TRBV7-8 and TRBJ2-1; 9 nucleotides match TRBD1. This CDR3 has 15 amino acids. After removal of 2 bases from V and 4 bases from J, the junction contained 3 bases not matched to a gene. Germline V gene data show CDR1 as SGHVS and CDR2 as FQNEAQ. This CDR3 reads CASSLSGQGYNEQFF. CDR3 bases: TGTGCCAGCAGCTTATCCGGACAGGGGTACAATGAGCAGTTCTTC.